Below are 19 T cell receptor beta chains sequenced from a single sample in a study of blood T cell repertoires in COVID-19. Only in-frame clones appear in the TCRdb table, and some are missing; sequencing was by immunoSEQ multiplex PCR. In the table there are some 160,000 clones, approximately 73% of which are singletons. The sequencing sample was made of peripheral blood. All receptors derive from a man between 60 and 70 years old with acute or convalescent COVID-19.

The chain joins TRBV6-1 to TRBJ2-5; TRBD2 aligns across 10 bases. CDR3 length: 15 residues. Germline assignment: CDR1 MNHNS and CDR2 SASEGT. V was clipped by 2 bases and J by 4 bases; unmatched bases: 4. The CDR3, as DNA: TGTGCCAGCAGTGAACGCAGCGGGGGGGTAGAGACCCAGTACTTC. It codes for CASSERSGGVETQYF.

V gene TRBV10-3 combines with J gene TRBJ1-5; D might be TRBD1 (6 bases). This CDR3 is built from 13 residues. In germline, CDR1 is ENHRY, CDR2 SYGVKD. V was trimmed by 11 bases and J by 0 bases, leaving 11 bases between them. The CDR3 sequence: CAVQGYSNQPQHF. As DNA, the CDR3 is TGTGCCGTCCAGGGGTATAGCAATCAGCCCCAGCATTTT.

The chain has TRBV9 and TRBJ2-5; 8 nucleotides align to TRBD2. Germline V gene sequence: CDR1 SGDLS, CDR2 YYNGEE. V shed 0 bases, J shed 2 bases, and the junction held 3 bases outside the gene matches. CDR3 length: 15 amino acids. CDR3 loop: CASSVATGGQETQYF. CDR3 sequence (DNA): TGTGCCAGCAGCGTAGCTACGGGGGGGCAAGAGACCCAGTACTTC.

The chain combines TRBV5-6 with TRBJ2-7, with D perhaps matching TRBD2 (6 bases). The length of the CDR3 is 11 residues. V shed 4 bases and J shed 11 bases, with 13 bases lying between them. Germline loops: CDR1 SGHDT, CDR2 YYEEEE. CDR3 nucleotides: TGTGCCAGCAGCCAGGGCGGGGTGGAGTACTTC. Translated, it gives CASSQGGVEYF.

This chain joins TRBV5-4 and TRBJ2-3; a possible D gene is TRBD1 (6 bases). Trimming took 3 bases from V and 3 from J, leaving 17 bases between them. The CDR3 extends over 16 amino acids. CDR1 SGHNT and CDR2 YYREEE come from the germline V gene (reference sequence). CDR3 bases: TGTGCCAGCAGCTCCCCTTCGGGACAACTAACAGATACGCAGTATTTT. Its protein is CASSSPSGQLTDTQYF.

The chain recombines TRBV28 with TRBJ2-4; 7 bases align to TRBD1. V was pared by 6 bases and J by 2 bases, with 4 bases of the junction left unmatched. The CDR3 extends over 14 amino acids. Germline CDR1 MDHEN, CDR2 SYDVKM. The CDR3 is CASRQGTSKNIQYF. The CDR3, as DNA: TGTGCCAGCAGACAGGGGACGTCCAAAAACATTCAGTACTTC.

The chain carries TRBV10-1 and TRBJ2-7, with TRBD1 matching over 11 bases. Germline V gives CDR1 WNHNN, CDR2 SYGVQD (reference sequence). The CDR3 consists of 15 residues. J lost 7 bases, V lost 0 bases, and 5 bases had no gene match. The CDR3 spells CASSESAGTGGEQYF. CDR3 DNA: TGCGCCAGCAGTGAGTCCGCCGGGACAGGGGGAGAGCAGTACTTC.

The sample holds many counts of this clone. The chain uses TRBV7-9 and TRBJ2-7, with D possibly being TRBD2 (6 bases). Germline CDR1 and CDR2: SEHNR and FQNEAQ (reference sequence). This CDR3 has 14 residues. V was cut by 4 bases and J by 2 bases, with 12 bases left in between. The CDR3, as DNA: TGTGCCAGCAGCTCGCGGGACTCTGCCTACGAGCAGTACTTC. Translating gives CASSSRDSAYEQYF. Variable domain in full (rest from reference TRBV7-9 and TRBJ2-7): DTGVSQNPRHKITKRGQNVTFRCDPISEHNRLYWYRQTLGQGPEFLTYFQNEAQLEKSRLLSDRFSAERPKGSFSTLEIQRTEQGDSAMYLCASSSRDSAYEQYFGPGTRLTVT.

This clone was recorded a few times. The chain has TRBV29-1 and TRBJ2-1; 11 bases fit TRBD2. CDR1 SQVTM and CDR2 ANQGSEA come from the germline V gene. The CDR3 runs to 13 residues. Trimming at V came to 4 bases and at J to 10 bases, leaving 6 bases not matched to a gene. CDR3 bases: TGCAGCGTTGCAGGGACTAGCGGTTCGGAGCAGTTCTTC. Its translation is CSVAGTSGSEQFF.

This clone has a handful of counts. The J gene is TRBJ2-1, the V gene TRBV4-1; D is uncertain. Trimming took off 1 base at V and 3 bases at J, with 7 bases between the two ends. This CDR3 has 14 amino acids. CDR1 is MGHRA, CDR2 YSYEKL, per germline. Written as DNA, the CDR3 is TGCGCCAGCAGCCAAGGTCTATTCTACAATGAGCAGTTCTTC. It encodes CASSQGLFYNEQFF.

The CDR3 loop reads CASSLDMNQPQHF. In nucleotides, the CDR3 is TGCGCCAGCAGCTTGGATATGAATCAGCCCCAGCATTTT. V gene TRBV5-1 combines with J gene TRBJ1-5; D uncertain. Deletions cut 0 bases from V and 4 bases from J, with 5 bases between. Looked up from germline, CDR1 is SGHRS and CDR2 is YFSETQ. This CDR3 comprises 13 residues.

This chain uses TRBV4-1 with TRBJ2-7; 9 bases map to TRBD2. The V and J ends lost 1 base and 4 bases, in that order; junction bases with no gene match: 8. This CDR3 has 16 residues. Germline V gives CDR1 MGHRA, CDR2 YSYEKL. Here the CDR3 DNA reads TGCGCCAGCAGCCAAGCCGCGCGGGAGGGCCTTTACGAGCAGTACTTC. It yields the protein CASSQAAREGLYEQYF.

The V gene is TRBV7-8, the J gene TRBJ2-3; 9 bases agree with TRBD2. Germline CDR1 reads SGHVS; CDR2 reads FQNEAQ. J gave up 3 bases and V 5 bases, and 18 bases lay outside the gene matches. The CDR3 loop spans 19 amino acids. For the CDR3, the DNA is TGTGCCAGCAGCCGTGGGGCGCAAGGTAGCGGGAGTGGTACAGATACGCAGTATTTT. This translates into CASSRGAQGSGSGTDTQYF.

The chain combines TRBV1 with TRBJ2-1; the D call of TRBD2 is as the table states it, not checked on the DNA. TRBV1 has pseudogene status. The CDR3 contains 17 residues. The CDR3 region has the DNA TGCACCAGCAGCCAAGATCGGACTAGCGGGAGTTACAATGAGCAGTTCTTC. Its translation: CTSSQDRTSGSYNEQFF.

The chain uses TRBV30 and TRBJ1-1; 7 nucleotides match TRBD1. V gave up 0 bases and J gave up 7 bases; unmatched junction bases: 20. CDR1 is GTSNPN and CDR2 is SVGIG in the germline V gene (reference sequence). The length of the CDR3 is 18 residues. The CDR3 is CAWSVGWDRASRKGEAFF. The CDR3, as DNA: TGTGCCTGGAGTGTAGGGTGGGACAGAGCGAGTAGAAAGGGTGAAGCTTTCTTT. The full variable domain, its missing parts supplied by reference TRBV30 and TRBJ1-1, is SQTIHQWPATLVQPVGSPLSLECTVEGTSNPNLYWYRQAAGRGLQLLFYSVGIGQISSEVPQNLSASRPQDRQFILSSKKLLLSDSGFYLCAWSVGWDRASRKGEAFFGQGTRLTVV.

The chain links TRBV30 to TRBJ2-3; 12 bases are shared with TRBD2. Looked up from germline, CDR1 is GTSNPN and CDR2 is SVGIG (reference sequence). V shed 3 bases, J shed 1 base, and the junction held 5 bases outside the gene matches. The CDR3 covers 16 residues. The CDR3 spells CAWRGGLAGRTDTQYF. CDR3 nucleotides: TGTGCCTGGAGGGGAGGACTAGCGGGACGCACAGATACGCAGTATTTT.

The chain has TRBV10-1 and TRBJ2-1; 11 nucleotides agree with TRBD2. The CDR3 consists of 16 residues. Germline CDR1 reads WNHNN; CDR2 reads SYGVQD (reference sequence). V gave up 1 base and J gave up 8 bases; unmatched junction bases: 7. CDR3: CASSEFTSGSRYEQFF. The CDR3 DNA is TGCGCCAGCAGTGAGTTTACTAGCGGGAGTAGGTATGAGCAGTTCTTC.

Written as DNA, the CDR3 is TGTGCCAGCAGCCAAGACGCGTCCCGGAGAGCAGATACGCAGTATTTT. As protein: CASSQDASRRADTQYF. The V call is TRBV3-1 (or the pseudogene TRBV3-2), the J call TRBJ2-3; D is uncertain. Germline CDR1 and CDR2: LGHDT and YNNKEL (reference sequence). V dropped 0 bases and J dropped 4 bases, with 14 bases sitting between them. The CDR3 has 16 amino acids.

The chain employs TRBV19 and TRBJ1-1; TRBD1 is a possible D gene (5 bases). Trimming left V 5 bases short and J 7 bases short, with 11 bases between. In germline, CDR1 is LNHDA, CDR2 SQIVND (reference sequence). The CDR3 covers 12 residues. As DNA, the CDR3 is TGTGCCAGTAGTGTTGGGGCAGGTGAAGCTTTCTTT. Protein sequence: CASSVGAGEAFF.